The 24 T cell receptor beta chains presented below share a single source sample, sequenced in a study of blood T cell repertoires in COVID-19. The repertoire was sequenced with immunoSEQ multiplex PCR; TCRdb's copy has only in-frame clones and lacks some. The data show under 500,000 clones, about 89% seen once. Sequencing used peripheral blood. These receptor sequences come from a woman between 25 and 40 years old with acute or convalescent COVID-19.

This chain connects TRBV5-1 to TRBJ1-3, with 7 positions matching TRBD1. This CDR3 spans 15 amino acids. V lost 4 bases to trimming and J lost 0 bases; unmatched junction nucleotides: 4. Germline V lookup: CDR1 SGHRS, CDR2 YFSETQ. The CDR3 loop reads CASSEGGYSGNTIYF. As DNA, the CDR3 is TGCGCCAGCAGCGAAGGGGGCTACTCTGGAAACACCATATATTTT.

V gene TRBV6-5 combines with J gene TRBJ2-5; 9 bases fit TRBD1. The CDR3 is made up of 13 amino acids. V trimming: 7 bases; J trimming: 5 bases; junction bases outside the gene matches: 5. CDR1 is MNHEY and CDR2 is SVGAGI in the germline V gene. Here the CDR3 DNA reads TGTGCCAGCAACTACAGGGGGCAGGAGACCCAGTACTTC. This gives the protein CASNYRGQETQYF.

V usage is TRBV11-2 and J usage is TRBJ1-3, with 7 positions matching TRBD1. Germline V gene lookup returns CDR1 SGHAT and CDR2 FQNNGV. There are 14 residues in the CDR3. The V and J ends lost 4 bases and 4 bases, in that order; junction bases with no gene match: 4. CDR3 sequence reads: CASSYDRAGNTIYF. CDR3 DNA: TGTGCCAGCAGCTATGACAGGGCGGGAAACACCATATATTTT.

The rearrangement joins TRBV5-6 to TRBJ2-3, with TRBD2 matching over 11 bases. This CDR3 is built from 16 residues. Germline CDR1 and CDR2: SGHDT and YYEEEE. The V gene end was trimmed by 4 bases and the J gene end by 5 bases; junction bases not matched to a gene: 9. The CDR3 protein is CASSHGLAGVRDTQYF. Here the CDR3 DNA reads TGTGCCAGCAGCCACGGACTAGCGGGTGTTCGAGATACGCAGTATTTT.

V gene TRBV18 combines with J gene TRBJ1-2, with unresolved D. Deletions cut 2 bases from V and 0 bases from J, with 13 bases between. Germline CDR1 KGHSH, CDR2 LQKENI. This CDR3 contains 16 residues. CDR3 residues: CASSPLEGLANYGYTF. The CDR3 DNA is TGTGCCAGCTCACCATTGGAGGGATTAGCTAACTATGGCTACACCTTC.

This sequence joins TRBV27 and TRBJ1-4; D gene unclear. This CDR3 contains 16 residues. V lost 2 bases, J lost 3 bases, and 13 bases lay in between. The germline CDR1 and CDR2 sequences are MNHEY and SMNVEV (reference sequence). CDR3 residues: CASSLRSVGPNEKLFF. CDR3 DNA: TGTGCCAGCAGTTTAAGGTCGGTGGGCCCTAATGAAAAACTGTTTTTT.

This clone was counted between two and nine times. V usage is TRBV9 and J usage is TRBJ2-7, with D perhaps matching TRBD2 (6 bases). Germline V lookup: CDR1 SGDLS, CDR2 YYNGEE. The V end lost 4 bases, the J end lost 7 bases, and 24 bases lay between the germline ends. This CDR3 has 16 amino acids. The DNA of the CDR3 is TGTGCCAGCAGCCGTCGATCGGAGGGTTTGGTGGAGGAGCAGTACTTC. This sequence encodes CASSRRSEGLVEEQYF.

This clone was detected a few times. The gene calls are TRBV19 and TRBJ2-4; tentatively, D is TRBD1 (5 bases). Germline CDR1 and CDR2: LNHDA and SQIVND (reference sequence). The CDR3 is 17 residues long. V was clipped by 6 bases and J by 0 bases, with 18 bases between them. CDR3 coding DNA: TGTGCCAGTAGCCAGATTCAGGGTTCGATAGCCAAAAACATTCAGTACTTC. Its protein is CASSQIQGSIAKNIQYF.

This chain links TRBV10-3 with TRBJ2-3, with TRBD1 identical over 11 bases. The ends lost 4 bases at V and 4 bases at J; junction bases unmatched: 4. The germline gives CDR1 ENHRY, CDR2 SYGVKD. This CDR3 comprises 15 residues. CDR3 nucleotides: TGTGCCATCAGTGGGACAGGGGGCGCCGCAGATACGCAGTATTTT. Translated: CAISGTGGAADTQYF.

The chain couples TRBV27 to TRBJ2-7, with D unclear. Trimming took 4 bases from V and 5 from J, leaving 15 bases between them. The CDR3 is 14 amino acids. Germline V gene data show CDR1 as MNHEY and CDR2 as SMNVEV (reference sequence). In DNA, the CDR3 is TGTGCCAGCAGTTCGGTTTTATTCCCCCACGAGCAGTACTTC. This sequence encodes CASSSVLFPHEQYF.

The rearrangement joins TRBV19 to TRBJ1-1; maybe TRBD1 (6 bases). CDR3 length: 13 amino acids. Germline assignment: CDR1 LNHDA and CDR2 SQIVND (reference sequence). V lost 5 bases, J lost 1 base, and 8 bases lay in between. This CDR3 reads CASSDRRNTEAFF. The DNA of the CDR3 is TGTGCCAGTAGTGACAGGAGGAACACTGAAGCTTTCTTT. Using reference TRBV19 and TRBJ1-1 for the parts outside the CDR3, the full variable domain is DGGITQSPKYLFRKEGQNVTLSCEQNLNHDAMYWYRQDPGQGLRLIYYSQIVNDFQKGDIAEGYSVSREKKESFPLTVTSAQKNPTAFYLCASSDRRNTEAFFGQGTRLTVV.

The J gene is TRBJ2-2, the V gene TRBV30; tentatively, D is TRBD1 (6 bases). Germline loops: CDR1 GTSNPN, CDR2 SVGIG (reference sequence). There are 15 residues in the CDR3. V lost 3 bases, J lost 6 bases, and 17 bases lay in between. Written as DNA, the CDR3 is TGTGCCTGGAGCGGTACTGGCAGGGGCCCCGGGGAGCTGTTTTTT. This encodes CAWSGTGRGPGELFF.

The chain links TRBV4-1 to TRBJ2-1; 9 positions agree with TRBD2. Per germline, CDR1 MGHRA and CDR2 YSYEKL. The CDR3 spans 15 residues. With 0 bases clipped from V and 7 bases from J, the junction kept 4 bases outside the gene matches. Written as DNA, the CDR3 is TGCGCCAGCAGCCAAGAGCGGGGGGGCCTGAATGAGCAGTTCTTC. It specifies CASSQERGGLNEQFF.

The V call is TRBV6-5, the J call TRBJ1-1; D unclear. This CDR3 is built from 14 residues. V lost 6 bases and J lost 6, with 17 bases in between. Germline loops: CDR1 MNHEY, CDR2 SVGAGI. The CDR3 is CASSRFERSSEAFF. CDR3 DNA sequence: TGTGCCAGCAGCCGGTTCGAAAGATCTTCTGAAGCTTTCTTT.

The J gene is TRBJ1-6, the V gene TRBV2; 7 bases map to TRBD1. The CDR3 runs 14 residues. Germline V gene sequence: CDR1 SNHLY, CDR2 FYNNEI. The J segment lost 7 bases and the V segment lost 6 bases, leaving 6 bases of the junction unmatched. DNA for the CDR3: TGTGCCAGCAGGTCGGTGGGACAGAATTCACCCCTCCACTTT. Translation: CASRSVGQNSPLHF.

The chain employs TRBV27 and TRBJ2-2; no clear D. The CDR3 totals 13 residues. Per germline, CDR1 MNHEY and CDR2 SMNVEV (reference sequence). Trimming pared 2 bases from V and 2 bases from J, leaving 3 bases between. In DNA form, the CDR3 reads TGTGCCAGCAGTTTACTAAACACCGGGGAGCTGTTTTTT. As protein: CASSLLNTGELFF.

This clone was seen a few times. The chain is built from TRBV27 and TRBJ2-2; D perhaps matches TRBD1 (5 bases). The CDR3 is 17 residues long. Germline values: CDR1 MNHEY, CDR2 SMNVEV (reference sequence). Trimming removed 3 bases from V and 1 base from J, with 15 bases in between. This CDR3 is CASSLPAQGLNTGELFF. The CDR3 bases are TGTGCCAGCAGTTTGCCCGCTCAGGGCCTGAACACCGGGGAGCTGTTTTTT.

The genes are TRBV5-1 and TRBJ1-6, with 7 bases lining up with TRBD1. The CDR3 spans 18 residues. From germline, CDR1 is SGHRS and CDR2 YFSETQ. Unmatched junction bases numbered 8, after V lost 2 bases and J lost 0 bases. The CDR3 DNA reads TGCGCCAGCAGCTTCCGGGACGGGGACAGCTCCTATAATTCACCCCTCCACTTT. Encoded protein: CASSFRDGDSSYNSPLHF.

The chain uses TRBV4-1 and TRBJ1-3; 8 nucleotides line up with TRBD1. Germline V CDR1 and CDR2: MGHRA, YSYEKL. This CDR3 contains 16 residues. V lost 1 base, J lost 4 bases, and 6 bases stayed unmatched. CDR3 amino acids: CASSQVGQATGNTIYF. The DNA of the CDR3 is TGCGCCAGCAGCCAAGTGGGACAGGCGACGGGAAACACCATATATTTT.

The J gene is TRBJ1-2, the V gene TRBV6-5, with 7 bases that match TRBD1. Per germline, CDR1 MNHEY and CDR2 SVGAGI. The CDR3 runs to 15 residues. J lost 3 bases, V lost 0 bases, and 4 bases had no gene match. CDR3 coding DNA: TGTGCCAGCAGTTACTCGGCAGGGGGAGACTATGGCTACACCTTC. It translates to CASSYSAGGDYGYTF.

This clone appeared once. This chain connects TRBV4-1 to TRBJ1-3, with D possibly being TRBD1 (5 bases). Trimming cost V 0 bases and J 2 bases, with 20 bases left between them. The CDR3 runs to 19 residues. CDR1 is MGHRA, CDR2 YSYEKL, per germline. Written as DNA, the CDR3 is TGCGCCAGCAGCCAAGACCAGGGAGGGAGGGGTAGAACTGGAAACACCATATATTTT. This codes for CASSQDQGGRGRTGNTIYF.

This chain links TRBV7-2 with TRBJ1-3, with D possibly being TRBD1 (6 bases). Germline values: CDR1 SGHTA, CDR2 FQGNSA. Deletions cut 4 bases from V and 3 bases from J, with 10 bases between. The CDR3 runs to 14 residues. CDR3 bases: TGTGCCAGCAGCTCAGGGGTATATGGAAACACCATATATTTT. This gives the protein CASSSGVYGNTIYF.

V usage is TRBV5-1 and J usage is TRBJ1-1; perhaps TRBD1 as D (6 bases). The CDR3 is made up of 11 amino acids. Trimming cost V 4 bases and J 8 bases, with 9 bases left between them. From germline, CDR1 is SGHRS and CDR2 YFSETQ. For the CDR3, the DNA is TGCGCCAGCAGCCAAGACAGGGAAGCTTTCTTT. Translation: CASSQDREAFF.

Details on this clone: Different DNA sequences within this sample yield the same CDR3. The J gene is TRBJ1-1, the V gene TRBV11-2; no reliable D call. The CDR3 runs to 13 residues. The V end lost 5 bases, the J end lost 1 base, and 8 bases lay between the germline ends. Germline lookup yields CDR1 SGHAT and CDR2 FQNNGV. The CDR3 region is CASSLVKNTEAFF. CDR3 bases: TGTGCCAGCAGCCTAGTCAAGAACACTGAAGCTTTCTTT.